Each of the 32 T cell receptor beta chains below was sequenced from the same sample in a study of blood T cell repertoires in COVID-19. Data came from immunoSEQ multiplex PCR; TCRdb stores just in-frame clones and leaves some out. The sample holds 150,000 or so clones, more than 80% seen once. Sequencing was performed on peripheral blood. The receptors here all came from a man between 45 and 60 years old with acute or convalescent COVID-19.

The J gene is TRBJ2-1, the V gene TRBV7-9, with a weak D call TRBD1 (6 bases). CDR1 is SEHNR and CDR2 is FQNEAQ in the germline V gene (reference sequence). Trimming took off 4 bases at V and 9 bases at J, with 16 bases between the two ends. The CDR3 contains 14 residues. The CDR3, as DNA: TGTGCCAGCAGCTCTACGAATGCAGGGGTTGAGCAGTTCTTC. This sequence encodes CASSSTNAGVEQFF.

Concerning this clone: The same CDR3 is also encoded by other DNA sequences in this sample. The chain employs TRBV2 and TRBJ2-3, with D tentatively TRBD2 (5 bases). The germline gives CDR1 SNHLY, CDR2 FYNNEI. This CDR3 has 16 residues. V was shortened by 2 bases and J by 0 bases, with 12 bases between the two germline ends. The CDR3 nucleotides read TGTGCCAGCAGTGAAATCGGGGAATTTAGCACAGATACGCAGTATTTT. It is translated as CASSEIGEFSTDTQYF.

The chain employs TRBV30 and TRBJ1-2; 7 bases match TRBD1. Germline V gives CDR1 GTSNPN, CDR2 SVGIG (reference sequence). The CDR3 is 14 amino acids. The trim removed 4 bases at V and 3 bases at J, leaving 8 bases unmatched. In DNA form, the CDR3 reads TGTGCCTGGACTCGGGACAGCGGAGACTATGGCTACACCTTC. It is translated as CAWTRDSGDYGYTF.

V gene TRBV18 combines with J gene TRBJ1-1; 9 positions agree with TRBD1. CDR1 is KGHSH and CDR2 is LQKENI in the germline V gene. J was trimmed by 7 bases and V by 6 bases; bases with no gene match: 6. The CDR3 loop spans 13 amino acids. The CDR3 sequence is CASSPGQGNEAFF. CDR3 DNA: TGTGCCAGCTCGCCGGGACAGGGAAATGAAGCTTTCTTT.

The chain is built from TRBV5-1 and TRBJ1-2, with 11 bases that match TRBD1. This CDR3 spans 13 amino acids. Germline-derived CDR1 and CDR2 are SGHRS and YFSETQ. J lost 7 bases, V lost 3 bases, and 2 bases had no gene match. As DNA, the CDR3 is TGCGCCAGCAGCTCGGACAGGGGGCTTGGCTACACCTTC. Amino acids: CASSSDRGLGYTF.

The genes are TRBV7-3 and TRBJ1-2, with TRBD1 matching 7 bases. V dropped 3 bases and J dropped 4; count of bases not matched to a gene: 8. The CDR3 has 15 amino acids. CDR1 and CDR2 (germline): SGHTA, FQGTGA. CDR3 amino acids: CASSFMPGGGYGYTF. As DNA, the CDR3 is TGTGCCAGCAGCTTCATGCCAGGGGGAGGCTATGGCTACACCTTC.

J is TRBJ2-3 and V is TRBV10-1; 7 positions agree with TRBD2. V lost 4 bases and J lost 2; bases outside the gene matches: 12. The CDR3 extends over 17 amino acids. Germline V lookup: CDR1 WNHNN, CDR2 SYGVQD (reference sequence). The CDR3 loop reads CASSGSRKRDFTDTQYF. The CDR3 bases are TGCGCCAGCAGTGGATCCCGAAAGCGGGATTTCACAGATACGCAGTATTTT.

The chain is built from TRBV5-1 and TRBJ2-1; D not resolved. Deletions cut 2 bases from V and 5 bases from J, with 2 bases between. Germline V lookup: CDR1 SGHRS, CDR2 YFSETQ. The CDR3 contains 11 residues. CDR3 sequence: CASSFDNEQFF. CDR3 nucleotide sequence: TGCGCCAGCAGCTTCGACAATGAGCAGTTCTTC.

The chain couples TRBV7-2 to TRBJ2-3; D might be TRBD2 (6 bases). Per the germline V gene, CDR1 is SGHTA and CDR2 is FQGNSA. V was clipped by 5 bases and J by 3 bases, with 18 bases between them. The CDR3 has 16 amino acids. CDR3 sequence: CASSPASEGGTDTQYF. CDR3 bases: TGTGCCAGCAGCCCGGCTAGCGAAGGCGGAACAGATACGCAGTATTTT.

The J gene is TRBJ1-2, the V gene TRBV10-1; perhaps TRBD1 as D (5 bases). Trimming pared 2 bases from V and 4 bases from J, leaving 11 bases between. The CDR3 sequence is 14 residues long. Germline loops: CDR1 WNHNN, CDR2 SYGVQD (reference sequence). The CDR3 spells CASSERRGIYGYTF. The CDR3 DNA follows: TGCGCCAGCAGTGAGAGGCGGGGCATCTATGGCTACACCTTC.

The chain combines TRBV6-5 with TRBJ1-1; D uncertain. Germline CDR1 and CDR2: MNHEY and SVGAGI. The V and J ends lost 6 bases and 3 bases respectively, with 11 bases between them. The CDR3 covers 13 residues. In DNA form, the CDR3 reads TGTGCCAGCAGCTTGATGCGAGACACTGAAGCTTTCTTT. Translated, it gives CASSLMRDTEAFF.

J is TRBJ2-3 and V is TRBV28, with 7 bases aligning to TRBD2. CDR1 is MDHEN, CDR2 SYDVKM, per germline. This CDR3 contains 15 residues. V was clipped by 2 bases and J by 4 bases; unmatched bases: 6. The CDR3 reads CASSLVAGLPDTQYF. The CDR3 DNA sequence: TGTGCCAGCAGTTTAGTAGCGGGTTTGCCAGATACGCAGTATTTT. Full variable domain (remainder filled in from reference TRBV28 and TRBJ2-3): DVKVTQSSRYLVKRTGEKVFLECVQDMDHENMFWYRQDPGLGLRLIYFSYDVKMKEKGDIPEGYSVSREKKERFSLILESASTNQTSMYLCASSLVAGLPDTQYFGPGTRLTVL.

J is TRBJ1-5 and V is TRBV28; D perhaps matches TRBD1 (5 bases). The V end lost 6 bases, the J end lost 13 bases, and 31 bases lay between the germline ends. The CDR3 length is 17 residues. CDR1 is MDHEN, CDR2 SYDVKM, per germline. CDR3 DNA sequence: TGTGCCAGCAGCCTTAGCGGATTTAGTATTCGACAGCCGGGTCAGCATTTT. This translates into CASSLSGFSIRQPGQHF. Full variable domain (missing parts from reference TRBV28 and TRBJ1-5): DVKVTQSSRYLVKRTGEKVFLECVQDMDHENMFWYRQDPGLGLRLIYFSYDVKMKEKGDIPEGYSVSREKKERFSLILESASTNQTSMYLCASSLSGFSIRQPGQHFGDGTRLSIL.

The V call is TRBV9, the J call TRBJ2-3; D call uncertain. CDR1 and CDR2 from the germline V gene are SGDLS and YYNGEE. V was trimmed by 1 base and J by 1 base, leaving 13 bases between them. The CDR3 extends over 16 amino acids. The CDR3 sequence is CASSVSATQGTDTQYF. For the CDR3, the DNA is TGTGCCAGCAGCGTATCGGCGACCCAGGGCACAGATACGCAGTATTTT.

A remark on this clone: Other DNA sequences in this specimen translate into the identical CDR3. V is TRBV15 and J is TRBJ1-1; 7 nucleotides agree with TRBD1. V lost 1 base to trimming and J lost 4 bases; unmatched junction nucleotides: 6. This CDR3 comprises 15 residues. The V gene's germline CDR1 is LNHNV and CDR2 YYDKDF (reference sequence). The CDR3 DNA reads TGTGCCACCAGCAGAGGCCTACAGGGGAGCACTGAAGCTTTCTTT. Translating gives CATSRGLQGSTEAFF. Supplemented by reference TRBV15 and TRBJ1-1, the full variable domain reads DAMVIQNPRYQVTQFGKPVTLSCSQTLNHNVMYWYQQKSSQAPKLLFHYYDKDFNNEADTPDNFQSRRPNTSFCFLDIRSPGLGDTAMYLCATSRGLQGSTEAFFGQGTRLTVV.

The chain recombines TRBV28 with TRBJ2-7, with TRBD2 as a possible D gene (6 bases). The CDR3 length is 18 residues. Trimming cost V 5 bases and J 2 bases, with 25 bases left between them. The germline V gene encodes CDR1 MDHEN and CDR2 SYDVKM. The CDR3 DNA is TGTGCCAGCAGTCCCATCGACTTAGGAGCGGGTGGGACCTACGAGCAGTACTTC. Amino acids: CASSPIDLGAGGTYEQYF. Variable domain in full (rest from reference TRBV28 and TRBJ2-7): DVKVTQSSRYLVKRTGEKVFLECVQDMDHENMFWYRQDPGLGLRLIYFSYDVKMKEKGDIPEGYSVSREKKERFSLILESASTNQTSMYLCASSPIDLGAGGTYEQYFGPGTRLTVT.

This chain links TRBV28 with TRBJ1-2; 8 nucleotides agree with TRBD1. This CDR3 is built from 15 residues. Germline V gene lookup returns CDR1 MDHEN and CDR2 SYDVKM. Losses at the gene ends were 6 bases for V and 4 bases for J; bases not matched to a gene: 10. CDR3 nucleotides: TGTGCCAGCAGCTCCCCCCAGGGGGCTGGCTATGGCTACACCTTC. Encoded protein: CASSSPQGAGYGYTF.

The chain couples TRBV6-5 to TRBJ1-2; D gene ambiguous. The ends were cut back, 5 bases at V and 7 bases at J, with 11 bases in the middle. The CDR3 extends over 12 amino acids. The germline V gene has CDR1 MNHEY and CDR2 SVGAGI. This CDR3 is CASSRGSIGYTF. The CDR3 DNA follows: TGTGCCAGCAGTCGAGGATCCATTGGCTACACCTTC.

This rearrangement joins TRBV6-5 to TRBJ1-5; TRBD1 matches 12 bases. The V segment lost 5 bases and the J segment 7 bases; nucleotides outside the gene matches: 6. The CDR3 is 15 amino acids. CDR1 and CDR2 from the germline V gene are MNHEY and SVGAGI. The CDR3: CASSPGQGARQPQHF. The CDR3 DNA is TGTGCCAGCAGTCCGGGACAGGGGGCTCGACAGCCCCAGCATTTT.

The rearrangement joins TRBV3-1 (or the pseudogene TRBV3-2) to TRBJ2-1; D is unclear. Germline-derived CDR1 and CDR2 are LGHDT and YNNKEL (reference sequence). Deletions cut 4 bases from V and 5 bases from J, with 12 bases between. The CDR3 spans 14 residues. CDR3 protein: CASSRASSDNEQFF. In DNA form, the CDR3 reads TGTGCCAGCAGCCGAGCATCATCCGACAATGAGCAGTTCTTC.

The chain recombines TRBV24-1 with TRBJ2-1; D remains ambiguous. Trimming left V 2 bases short and J 9 bases short, with 10 bases between. Germline CDR1 is KGHDR and CDR2 is SFDVKD. This CDR3 spans 13 amino acids. The CDR3 spells CATSDSLVSEQFF. The DNA of the CDR3 is TGTGCCACCAGTGATTCCCTAGTTAGTGAGCAGTTCTTC.

The rearrangement joins TRBV21-1 to TRBJ2-4; the table's D call, TRBD1, has no DNA check behind it. TRBV21-1 is tagged as a pseudogene. The CDR3 loop spans 17 amino acids. The CDR3 sequence is CASSKGGVGWDKNIQYF. For the CDR3, the DNA is TGTGCCAGCAGCAAAGGGGGCGTGGGGTGGGACAAAAACATTCAGTACTTC.

This chain uses TRBV24-1 with TRBJ2-2; 10 bases are a match to TRBD2. Unmatched junction bases numbered 1, after V lost 4 bases and J lost 0 bases. CDR3 length equals 16 residues. The germline gives CDR1 KGHDR, CDR2 SFDVKD. CDR3 sequence reads: CATSESGRANTGELFF. The CDR3 nucleotides are TGTGCCACCAGTGAGAGCGGGAGGGCGAACACCGGGGAGCTGTTTTTT.

The V call is TRBV24-1, the J call TRBJ2-6, with a weak D call TRBD1 (5 bases). Germline V lookup: CDR1 KGHDR, CDR2 SFDVKD. Trimming took off 9 bases at V and 1 base at J, with 9 bases between the two ends. The CDR3 is 14 residues long. The CDR3 loop reads CATQDTSGANVLTF. In DNA, the CDR3 is TGTGCCACCCAGGACACGTCTGGGGCCAACGTCCTGACTTTC.

J is TRBJ1-1 and V is TRBV5-1; D call uncertain. Trimming removed 3 bases from V and 7 bases from J, with 10 bases in between. Germline CDR1 and CDR2: SGHRS and YFSETQ. This CDR3 region has 12 residues. The CDR3 DNA reads as TGCGCCAGCAGCTGGAGGTTCGATGAAGCTTTCTTT. This codes for CASSWRFDEAFF.

The chain employs TRBV7-3 and TRBJ2-3; weak D call: TRBD1 (6 bases). The CDR3 covers 15 residues. Germline CDR1 and CDR2: SGHTA and FQGTGA. Trimming took 5 bases from V and 0 from J, leaving 12 bases between them. The DNA for the CDR3 is TGTGCCAGCAGCGTAAGGCAGGGGAGCACAGATACGCAGTATTTT. It yields the protein CASSVRQGSTDTQYF.

The chain carries TRBV28 and TRBJ2-7; D is perhaps TRBD1 (5 bases). CDR1 is MDHEN and CDR2 is SYDVKM in the germline V gene. V was cut by 8 bases and J by 1 base, with 15 bases left in between. The CDR3 sequence is 14 residues long. CDR3 sequence (DNA): TGTGCCAGCTGGCCAGGCAGGGCGTCCTACGAGCAGTACTTC. Residues: CASWPGRASYEQYF.

The chain is built from TRBV18 and TRBJ1-4; perhaps TRBD1 as D (6 bases). Germline V gene lookup returns CDR1 KGHSH and CDR2 LQKENI. The CDR3 sequence is 15 residues long. The V gene lost 4 bases and the J gene lost 6 bases, with 15 bases spanning the gap. In DNA, the CDR3 is TGTGCCAGCTCACGTCTACAGGGAAGGGATGAAAAACTGTTTTTT. Residues: CASSRLQGRDEKLFF.

V gene TRBV6-4 combines with J gene TRBJ2-1; the D is unclear. The germline CDR1 and CDR2 sequences are MRHNA and SNTAGT. V lost 4 bases and J 5 bases, leaving 3 bases between the germline ends. The CDR3 totals 11 residues. The CDR3 loop is CASSGDNEQFF. The CDR3 DNA sequence: TGTGCCAGCAGTGGCGACAATGAGCAGTTCTTC.

The chain couples TRBV12-5 to TRBJ1-5, with TRBD1 as a possible D gene (5 bases). Trimming left V 6 bases short and J 2 bases short, with 14 bases between. The length of the CDR3 is 15 residues. Looked up from germline, CDR1 is LGHNT and CDR2 is FRNRAP. CDR3 in amino acids: CASGGGVGGNQPQHF. CDR3 DNA: TGTGCTAGTGGCGGAGGGGTTGGTGGCAATCAGCCCCAGCATTTT.

The genes are TRBV7-9 and TRBJ2-1; TRBD2 might be the D (5 bases). CDR1 and CDR2 from the germline V gene are SEHNR and FQNEAQ (reference sequence). Trimming left V 2 bases short and J 8 bases short, with 10 bases between. The CDR3 runs 13 residues. The CDR3 sequence is CASSLSERDEQFF. The CDR3 DNA follows: TGTGCCAGCAGCTTAAGCGAGAGGGATGAGCAGTTCTTC.

The chain is built from TRBV19 and TRBJ2-5, with no clear D. Trimming pared 3 bases from V and 0 bases from J, leaving 8 bases between. The CDR3 is 14 residues long. Germline V CDR1 and CDR2: LNHDA, SQIVND (reference sequence). The CDR3 spells CASSILLYQETQYF. DNA for the CDR3: TGTGCCAGTAGTATCCTTTTGTACCAAGAGACCCAGTACTTC.